Following are 31 T cell receptor beta chains from one sample sequenced in a study of patients and donors after allogeneic stem cell transplantation. Via MiXCR, TCRdb re-called the RT-PCR reads, giving one row per CDR3 protein. The table has some 880,000 distinct CDR3 sequences, about a sixth seen once. Sequenced sample: blood, either unsorted or a sorted T cell fraction (not recorded which). The receptors shown here come from a human donor who was either an allogeneic HSCT recipient or a stem cell or donor lymphocyte infusion donor (not recorded which). It is not recorded whose cells these are; they may come from a transplant donor.

This clonotype has only a few counts. V is TRBV27 and J is TRBJ2-1; 11 bases align to TRBD2. This CDR3 comprises 16 residues. After removal of 0 bases from V and 6 bases from J, the junction contained 4 bases not matched to a gene. Germline-derived CDR1 and CDR2 are MNHEY and SMNVEV (reference sequence). CDR3 sequence reads: CASSLSVAGGINEQFF. As DNA, the CDR3 is TGTGCCAGCAGTTTATCTGTAGCGGGAGGGATCAATGAGCAGTTCTTC.

This clonotype was seen ten or more times. This chain links TRBV12-3 or TRBV12-4 with TRBJ2-1, with TRBD2 as a possible D gene (6 bases). The CDR3 spans 16 residues. The ends were cut back, 4 bases at V and 0 bases at J, with 13 bases in the middle. The CDR3 reads CASSSQDYTSYNEQFF. Here the CDR3 DNA reads TGTGCCAGCAGTTCCCAGGACTATACCTCCTACAATGAGCAGTTCTTC.

This clonotype has more than one count but fewer than ten. The chain is built from TRBV14 and TRBJ1-2, with D perhaps matching TRBD1 (5 bases). Trimming removed 1 base at V and 4 bases at J, with 10 bases between. CDR1 and CDR2 (germline): SGHDN, FVKESK. This CDR3 has 14 amino acids. CDR3 bases: TGTGCCAGCAGCCAAGGGAGGGGAACCTATGGCTACACCTTC. It yields the protein CASSQGRGTYGYTF.

This chain connects TRBV3-1 to TRBJ2-7; no firm D call. Germline-derived CDR1 and CDR2 are LGHDT and YNNKEL (reference sequence). V lost 6 bases, J lost 0 bases, and 15 bases lay in between. CDR3 length: 15 residues. The DNA of the CDR3 is TGTGCCAGCAGGCGCCAGTGGGGTGGCTCCTACGAGCAGTACTTC. It encodes CASRRQWGGSYEQYF.

This clonotype has more than one count but fewer than ten. The chain's CDR3 is CASSLATMTGHGYTF. The CDR3 nucleotides are TGTGCCAGCAGCTTAGCGACGATGACGGGGCATGGCTACACCTTC. The rearrangement links TRBV7-9 to TRBJ1-2, with TRBD1 as a possible D gene (5 bases). Trimming removed 0 bases from V and 6 bases from J, with 14 bases in between. Per the germline V gene, CDR1 is SEHNR and CDR2 is FQNEAQ (reference sequence). The CDR3 extends over 15 amino acids.

The genes are TRBV20-1 and TRBJ2-7, with TRBD1 identical over 10 bases. From germline, CDR1 is DFQATT and CDR2 SNEGSKA (reference sequence). This CDR3 has 15 residues. The V and J ends lost 0 bases and 4 bases, in that order; junction bases with no gene match: 6. The CDR3 DNA reads as TGCAGTGCTAGAGATTGGGACAGGGGACTATACGAGCAGTACTTC. It encodes CSARDWDRGLYEQYF.

This chain links TRBV30 with TRBJ1-5; tentatively, D is TRBD1 (5 bases). CDR1 GTSNPN and CDR2 SVGIG come from the germline V gene (reference sequence). The length of the CDR3 is 13 residues. The ends were cut back, 3 bases at V and 3 bases at J, with 9 bases in the middle. The CDR3 coding sequence is TGTGCCTGGAGGGGACGGTACAATCAGCCCCAGCATTTT. It specifies CAWRGRYNQPQHF.

This clonotype was found a few times. The chain is built from TRBV10-3 and TRBJ1-4; 9 nucleotides align to TRBD1. The germline CDR1 and CDR2 sequences are ENHRY and SYGVKD. The V gene end was trimmed by 6 bases and the J gene end by 4 bases; junction bases not matched to a gene: 6. This CDR3 spans 15 amino acids. The CDR3 region has the DNA TGTGCCATCAGACCGAGACAGGGGGTTAATGAAAAACTGTTTTTT. Its protein product is CAIRPRQGVNEKLFF.

This clonotype was observed a handful of times. V and J are TRBV7-2 and TRBJ1-2; D unresolved. Germline V gene sequence: CDR1 SGHTA, CDR2 FQGNSA. This CDR3 spans 15 amino acids. Trimming took off 3 bases at V and 5 bases at J, with 16 bases between the two ends. The CDR3 nucleotides read TGTGCCAGCAGCTTTCGGGAGGCCTCAATTTATGGCTACACCTTC. It yields the protein CASSFREASIYGYTF.

This clonotype was recorded at least ten times. CDR3 sequence: CASSFGTGGVNTEAFF. The CDR3 DNA follows: TGCGCCAGCAGCTTTGGCACAGGGGGCGTGAACACTGAAGCTTTCTTT. V and J are TRBV5-1 and TRBJ1-1; TRBD1 aligns across 9 bases. The CDR3 totals 16 residues. The V gene's germline CDR1 is SGHRS and CDR2 YFSETQ. The trim removed 2 bases at V and 0 bases at J, leaving 5 bases unmatched.

CDR3 amino acids: CASSFKESSPQHF. CDR3 coding DNA: TGTGCCAGCAGCTTCAAGGAAAGCTCGCCCCAGCATTTT. This chain connects TRBV7-9 to TRBJ1-5; D call uncertain. The CDR3 extends over 13 amino acids. The V gene's germline CDR1 is SEHNR and CDR2 FQNEAQ (reference sequence). V was cut by 3 bases and J by 9 bases, with 12 bases left in between.

The rearrangement uses TRBV5-1 and TRBJ2-3; tentatively, D is TRBD1 (5 bases). Germline CDR1 and CDR2: SGHRS and YFSETQ. This CDR3 comprises 15 residues. Trimming took 6 bases from V and 1 from J, leaving 15 bases between them. CDR3 in DNA: TGCGCCAGCACCCCCTCGGGCAGGGGCACAGATACGCAGTATTTT. This sequence encodes CASTPSGRGTDTQYF.

This clonotype occurred a few times. The chain employs TRBV12-3 or TRBV12-4 and TRBJ2-1, with D maybe TRBD2 (7 bases). The CDR3 length is 17 residues. Trimming removed 3 bases from V and 0 bases from J, with 15 bases in between. DNA of the CDR3: TGTGCCAGCAGTTTGACGGGGGGCCTCCTCTCCTACAATGAGCAGTTCTTC. Translation: CASSLTGGLLSYNEQFF.

The rearrangement joins TRBV6-2 or TRBV6-3 to TRBJ2-7; no definite D call. Germline V gives CDR1 MNHEY, CDR2 SVGEGT. This CDR3 is built from 16 residues. Deletions cut 5 bases from V and 1 base from J, with 18 bases between. Here the CDR3 reads CASSPLEVRPSYEQYF. CDR3 sequence (DNA): TGTGCCAGCAGTCCCCTAGAGGTGCGGCCTTCCTACGAGCAGTACTTC.

This clonotype showed up many times. The chain is built from TRBV7-2 and TRBJ1-2; TRBD1 matches 10 bases. Trimming took 4 bases from V and 2 from J; bases not matched to a gene: 4. The CDR3 covers 15 residues. The germline V gene encodes CDR1 SGHTA and CDR2 FQGNSA. The CDR3 nucleotides read TGTGCCAGCAGCTCCCGGGACAGGGGCAACTATGGCTACACCTTC. Its translation is CASSSRDRGNYGYTF. Drawing the rest from reference TRBV7-2 and TRBJ1-2, the complete variable domain is GAGVSQSPSNKVTEKGKDVELRCDPISGHTALYWYRQSLGQGLEFLIYFQGNSAPDKSGLPSDRFSAERTGGSVSTLTIQRTQQEDSAVYLCASSSRDRGNYGYTFGSGTRLTVV.

The chain carries TRBV5-1 and TRBJ2-4; D ambiguous. Per the germline V gene, CDR1 is SGHRS and CDR2 is YFSETQ. CDR3 size: 12 residues. Trimming took off 6 bases at V and 5 bases at J, with 9 bases between the two ends. The CDR3 coding sequence is TGCGCCAGCAAGGGATCTGAAAACATTCAGTACTTC. The encoded protein is CASKGSENIQYF.

V usage is TRBV27 and J usage is TRBJ1-1, with D possibly TRBD1 on 6 matching bases. Trimming cost V 5 bases and J 5 bases, with 18 bases left between them. Looked up from germline, CDR1 is MNHEY and CDR2 is SMNVEV (reference sequence). The CDR3 contains 15 residues. CDR3 sequence reads: CASSINRVLGTEAFF. CDR3 bases: TGTGCCAGCAGTATAAACAGGGTGTTGGGAACTGAAGCTTTCTTT.

CDR3 sequence: CASSLDSRPRFF. The CDR3, as DNA: TGTGCCAGCAGTTTAGATTCGAGACCCCGGTTCTTC. The V call is TRBV27, the J call TRBJ2-1; D is uncertain. The CDR3 covers 12 residues. The germline V gene has CDR1 MNHEY and CDR2 SMNVEV (reference sequence). V lost 2 bases, J lost 15 bases, and 14 bases lay in between.

This clonotype was seen a handful of times. The genes are TRBV27 and TRBJ1-5; 8 bases line up with TRBD1. V trimming: 5 bases; J trimming: 4 bases; junction bases outside the gene matches: 10. The CDR3 sequence is 16 residues long. Per germline, CDR1 MNHEY and CDR2 SMNVEV (reference sequence). The CDR3 coding sequence is TGTGCCAGCAGTCCCTTCTCAGGGGGCAGGAATCAGCCCCAGCATTTT. The encoded protein is CASSPFSGGRNQPQHF.

The V call is TRBV19, the J call TRBJ2-5; 10 positions agree with TRBD1. The trim removed 5 bases at V and 5 bases at J, leaving 8 bases unmatched. The CDR3 runs to 15 residues. Germline V gives CDR1 LNHDA, CDR2 SQIVND (reference sequence). CDR3 sequence reads: CASSLGTGAVETQYF. The CDR3 DNA reads TGTGCCAGTAGTCTGGGGACAGGGGCCGTCGAGACCCAGTACTTC.

The chain couples TRBV7-2 to TRBJ1-3, with D possibly TRBD1 on 6 matching bases. Germline CDR1 SGHTA, CDR2 FQGNSA. Trimming shortened V by 4 bases and J by 2 bases, and 12 bases separated the two germline ends. There are 15 residues in the CDR3. In DNA form, the CDR3 reads TGTGCCAGCAGCTACAGGGAGTCCCCTGGAAACACCATATATTTT. It codes for CASSYRESPGNTIYF.

This clonotype was observed a few times. CDR3 in DNA: TGTGCCAGCAGCTCGAGCCCGACAGGGGGCGGTTTCTCTGGGGCCAACGTCCTGACTTTC. Residues: CASSSSPTGGGFSGANVLTF. This chain links TRBV6-2 or TRBV6-3 with TRBJ2-6; 10 nucleotides line up with TRBD1. Trimming took 6 bases from V and 0 from J; bases not matched to a gene: 14. Germline CDR1 reads MNHEY; CDR2 reads SVGEGT. The CDR3 is 20 amino acids.

This clonotype has at least ten counts. The chain recombines TRBV9 with TRBJ2-2; no clear D gene. Germline loops: CDR1 SGDLS, CDR2 YYNGEE. The CDR3 loop spans 15 amino acids. V was pared by 0 bases and J by 4 bases, with 10 bases between. CDR3 DNA sequence: TGTGCCAGCAGCGTAGTGGGTTCGACCACCGGGGAGCTGTTTTTT. The encoded protein is CASSVVGSTTGELFF. The full variable domain, completed using reference TRBV9 and TRBJ2-2, is DSGVTQTPKHLITATGQRVTLRCSPRSGDLSVYWYQQSLDQGLQFLIQYYNGEERAKGNILERFSAQQFPDLHSELNLSSLELGDSALYFCASSVVGSTTGELFFGEGSRLTVL.

This clonotype was seen repeatedly, ten times or more. V gene TRBV7-9 combines with J gene TRBJ2-1; D call uncertain. The CDR3 has 13 amino acids. The germline V gene has CDR1 SEHNR and CDR2 FQNEAQ (reference sequence). Trimming took off 5 bases at V and 7 bases at J, with 12 bases between the two ends. The DNA for the CDR3 is TGTGCCAGCAGCCCCCCCAGCAGGAATGAGCAGTTCTTC. This gives the protein CASSPPSRNEQFF.

In its sample, this clonotype was seen a few times. The CDR3 sequence: CASSRLTRSSETQYF. The DNA of the CDR3 is TGCGCCAGCAGCCGATTAACTAGGTCCTCAGAGACCCAGTACTTC. This sequence joins TRBV5-1 and TRBJ2-5, with D perhaps TRBD2 (5 bases). The CDR3 consists of 15 residues. The germline V and J ends were trimmed by 4 bases and 4 bases, with 17 bases remaining between them. In germline, CDR1 is SGHRS, CDR2 YFSETQ.

This clonotype has only a few counts. The chain links TRBV7-8 to TRBJ1-2, with a possible D match to TRBD1 (5 bases). Looked up from germline, CDR1 is SGHVS and CDR2 is FQNEAQ. V shed 1 base and J shed 6 bases, with 15 bases lying between them. The CDR3 is 15 residues long. This CDR3 is CASSLGRPGANGYTF. The CDR3 region has the DNA TGTGCCAGCAGCTTAGGTAGACCCGGGGCTAATGGCTACACCTTC.

V is TRBV30 and J is TRBJ2-5; D is unclear. V was trimmed by 3 bases and J by 4 bases, leaving 6 bases between them. This CDR3 is 11 amino acids long. Germline V gene lookup returns CDR1 GTSNPN and CDR2 SVGIG (reference sequence). CDR3 coding DNA: TGTGCCTGGAGCGGTTCAGAGACCCAGTACTTC. This encodes CAWSGSETQYF.

The rearrangement uses TRBV3-1 and TRBJ2-6; tentatively, D is TRBD1 (6 bases). Germline V CDR1 and CDR2: LGHDT, YNNKEL (reference sequence). The length of the CDR3 is 15 residues. V lost 4 bases and J lost 2, with 9 bases in between. The DNA for the CDR3 is TGTGCCAGCAGCCCCCGACAGGCTGGGGCCAACGTCCTGACTTTC. Its translation is CASSPRQAGANVLTF.

This chain links TRBV5-1 with TRBJ2-3; D perhaps matches TRBD1 (5 bases). Trimming pared 4 bases from V and 2 bases from J, leaving 11 bases between. This CDR3 is built from 14 residues. Germline-derived CDR1 and CDR2 are SGHRS and YFSETQ. CDR3 sequence: CASSMHRNTDTQYF. In DNA form, the CDR3 reads TGCGCCAGCAGCATGCACAGGAACACAGATACGCAGTATTTT.

This rearrangement joins TRBV5-4 to TRBJ2-7, with TRBD2 as a possible D gene (6 bases). The CDR3 runs 15 residues. CDR1 and CDR2 (germline): SGHNT, YYREEE (reference sequence). With 4 bases removed from V and 0 bases from J, the gap between germline ends came to 14 bases. This chain's CDR3 is CASSGGAESSYEQYF. The CDR3, as DNA: TGTGCCAGCAGCGGCGGGGCGGAAAGCTCCTACGAGCAGTACTTC.

This chain connects TRBV15 to TRBJ2-1; 8 bases map to TRBD2. Germline values: CDR1 LNHNV, CDR2 YYDKDF (reference sequence). The trim removed 0 bases at V and 6 bases at J, leaving 13 bases unmatched. This CDR3 has 18 amino acids. The CDR3 here is CATSRDGGGAGVGNEQFF. CDR3 DNA: TGTGCCACCAGCAGAGATGGAGGCGGAGCGGGAGTTGGCAATGAGCAGTTCTTC.